The 13 T cell receptor beta chains listed next were all sequenced from one sample in a study of cytomegalovirus exposure and HLA in healthy donors. It was with 60 Vbeta and 13 Jbeta primers that the PCR ran. Repertoires were generated with immunoSEQ multiplex PCR, while TCRdb's copy carries only in-frame clones and drops some. The data show about 140,000 clones, 88% seen once. Sample: PBMCs. The receptors stem from a woman aged 40 to 50 in good health and CMV-seronegative.

This clone was seen more than once but under ten times. The CDR3 sequence: CASSGNRGSTEAFF. CDR3 coding DNA: TGTGCCAGCAGCGGAAACAGGGGATCCACTGAAGCTTTCTTT. The chain links TRBV2 to TRBJ1-1, with 7 bases matching TRBD1. The germline V gene encodes CDR1 SNHLY and CDR2 FYNNEI. V dropped 6 bases and J dropped 4; count of bases not matched to a gene: 8. This CDR3 has 14 amino acids.

V usage is TRBV2 and J usage is TRBJ2-3, with D tentatively TRBD1 (6 bases). This CDR3 has 14 amino acids. V was trimmed by 7 bases and J by 0 bases, leaving 11 bases between them. The germline CDR1 and CDR2 sequences are SNHLY and FYNNEI. CDR3 protein: CASTSDRSTDTQYF. The CDR3 region has the DNA TGTGCCAGCACCTCGGACAGAAGCACAGATACGCAGTATTTT.

The V call is TRBV27, the J call TRBJ2-5; 7 nucleotides line up with TRBD2. The DNA matches TRBJ2-7 better at its end, which makes the J call doubtful. The CDR3 has 15 amino acids. Germline V CDR1 and CDR2: MNHEY, SMNVEV (reference sequence). The CDR3 is CASRLAPRPLHEQYF. The CDR3 nucleotides are TGTGCCAGCAGACTAGCGCCGCGTCCGTTGCACGAGCAGTACTTC.

The chain recombines TRBV6-5 with TRBJ2-1; D might be TRBD2 (5 bases). Between the trimmed V and J ends, which lost 8 bases and 6 bases, there was a span of 14 bases. Germline V lookup: CDR1 MNHEY, CDR2 SVGAGI. The CDR3 sequence is 13 residues long. The CDR3 DNA reads as TGTGCCAGCCCGGGTACTGAGGGCAATGAGCAGTTCTTC. It translates to CASPGTEGNEQFF.

This chain connects TRBV5-4 to TRBJ2-1; tentatively, D is TRBD1 (6 bases). This CDR3 spans 16 amino acids. The V gene's germline CDR1 is SGHNT and CDR2 YYREEE (reference sequence). Trimming stripped 3 bases from V and 2 bases from J, with 15 bases between. Written as DNA, the CDR3 is TGTGCCAGCAGCTCAACCGTCGGGACAACCTACAATGAGCAGTTCTTC. Protein product: CASSSTVGTTYNEQFF.

This clone was seen once. The J gene is TRBJ2-1, the V gene TRBV5-8, with 7 bases aligning to TRBD2. J lost 0 bases, V lost 0 bases, and 3 bases had no gene match. The CDR3 consists of 16 residues. Per germline, CDR1 SGHTS and CDR2 YDEGEE. The DNA for the CDR3 is TGTGCCAGCAGCTTGGCCGGGGGGACCTCCTACAATGAGCAGTTCTTC. Protein: CASSLAGGTSYNEQFF.

The chain has TRBV7-3 and TRBJ2-5; a possible D gene is TRBD1 (6 bases). Deletions cut 5 bases from V and 3 bases from J, with 13 bases between. Per the germline V gene, CDR1 is SGHTA and CDR2 is FQGTGA. The CDR3 length is 14 residues. The CDR3 here is CASSPLGGEETQYF. The CDR3 DNA reads as TGTGCCAGCAGCCCGCTTGGGGGCGAAGAGACCCAGTACTTC.

In this sample, this clone turned up once. The genes are TRBV28 and TRBJ2-5, with TRBD2 identical over 7 bases. Losses at the gene ends were 2 bases for V and 4 bases for J; bases not matched to a gene: 1. The CDR3 consists of 13 residues. The germline CDR1 and CDR2 sequences are MDHEN and SYDVKM. Here the CDR3 reads CASSLGGGETQYF. As DNA, the CDR3 is TGTGCCAGCAGTTTAGGCGGGGGAGAGACCCAGTACTTC.

J is TRBJ2-1 and V is TRBV5-1, with 10 bases matching TRBD2. The CDR3 spans 15 residues. Germline-derived CDR1 and CDR2 are SGHRS and YFSETQ. The V segment lost 4 bases and the J segment 9 bases; nucleotides outside the gene matches: 10. CDR3 sequence: CASSPEAGGPGEQFF. The CDR3 DNA is TGCGCCAGCAGCCCAGAAGCGGGAGGGCCAGGTGAGCAGTTCTTC.

This chain uses TRBV19 with TRBJ2-2, with TRBD2 matching over 14 bases. The junction had 4 bases not matched to a gene; V was cut back by 5 bases and J by 5 bases. The CDR3 loop spans 16 amino acids. CDR1 and CDR2 from the germline V gene are LNHDA and SQIVND (reference sequence). CDR3: CASSPRTSGRTGELFF. CDR3 nucleotide sequence: TGTGCCAGTAGTCCTCGGACTAGCGGGAGGACCGGGGAGCTGTTTTTT. Together with reference TRBV19 and TRBJ2-2, the CDR3 gives the full variable domain: DGGITQSPKYLFRKEGQNVTLSCEQNLNHDAMYWYRQDPGQGLRLIYYSQIVNDFQKGDIAEGYSVSREKKESFPLTVTSAQKNPTAFYLCASSPRTSGRTGELFFGEGSRLTVL.

Turning to this clone: One junction end disagrees with the germline gene, perhaps due to a read error. This chain links TRBV7-9 with TRBJ2-7, with a possible D match to TRBD1 (5 bases). This CDR3 spans 12 amino acids. Germline CDR1 is SEHNR and CDR2 is FQNEAQ (reference sequence). The CDR3 protein is CSSSLTAHEQYF. The CDR3 DNA follows: TGTTCCAGCAGCCTGACAGCTCACGAGCAGTACTTC.

This chain links TRBV2 with TRBJ1-1; tentative D call: TRBD1 (6 bases). The ends were cut back, 7 bases at V and 7 bases at J, with 19 bases in the middle. Germline CDR1 reads SNHLY; CDR2 reads FYNNEI. The CDR3 loop spans 14 amino acids. The CDR3 sequence: CASTERGAGGEAFF. The CDR3 nucleotides are TGTGCCAGCACGGAACGGGGGGCAGGAGGTGAAGCTTTCTTT. Full variable domain (remainder filled in from reference TRBV2 and TRBJ1-1): EPEVTQTPSHQVTQMGQEVILRCVPISNHLYFYWYRQILGQKVEFLVSFYNNEISEKSEIFDDQFSVERPDGSNFTLKIRSTKLEDSAMYFCASTERGAGGEAFFGQGTRLTVV.

The chain recombines TRBV10-2 with TRBJ2-5; the match to TRBD2 covers 7 bases. The ends lost 7 bases at V and 5 bases at J; junction bases unmatched: 13. This CDR3 has 15 residues. From germline, CDR1 is WSHSY and CDR2 SAAADI. The CDR3 loop is CASNGPGTMLETQYF. The CDR3 DNA reads as TGCGCCAGCAACGGCCCAGGGACTATGTTGGAGACCCAGTACTTC.